Each of the 18 T cell receptor beta chains below was sequenced from the same sample in a study of cytomegalovirus exposure and HLA in healthy donors. PCR involved 60 Vbeta and 13 Jbeta primers. Some clones are missing from TCRdb's copy, which holds only in-frame ones; the method was immunoSEQ multiplex PCR. The table shows 110,000 to 150,000 clones, with around 82% occurring only once. Sequenced sample: PBMCs. The receptors come from a man aged 18 to 35 in good health and CMV-seropositive.

The CDR3 DNA sequence: TGTGCCTGGAGCCTCGGGGGGGGAATCTACGAGCAGTACTTC. It encodes CAWSLGGGIYEQYF. This sequence joins TRBV30 and TRBJ2-7, with TRBD2 matching over 8 bases. The CDR3 totals 14 residues. The V gene end was trimmed by 3 bases and the J gene end by 3 bases; junction bases not matched to a gene: 7. Germline V gives CDR1 GTSNPN, CDR2 SVGIG (reference sequence).

V and J are TRBV7-8 and TRBJ2-7; D call uncertain. Trimming took off 1 base at V and 3 bases at J, with 7 bases between the two ends. CDR3 length: 13 residues. Germline V gene data show CDR1 as SGHVS and CDR2 as FQNEAQ. The DNA of the CDR3 is TGTGCCAGCAGCTTAGGGCCGTTCTACGAGCAGTACTTC. Amino acid sequence: CASSLGPFYEQYF.

This chain uses TRBV6-6 with TRBJ1-1, with no clear D. The CDR3 runs 15 residues. V lost 1 base and J lost 4, with 13 bases in between. Germline CDR1 and CDR2: MNHNY and SVGAGI (reference sequence). Here the CDR3 reads CASSYYGEMSTEAFF. The CDR3 DNA reads as TGTGCCAGCAGTTACTACGGGGAAATGAGCACTGAAGCTTTCTTT.

The V gene is TRBV4-1, the J gene TRBJ2-7, with D perhaps TRBD1 (5 bases). CDR3 length: 16 amino acids. Germline CDR1 and CDR2: MGHRA and YSYEKL. The V end was cut by 4 bases, the J end by 2 bases, with 18 bases between. The CDR3 spells CASSPSIRGLPYEQYF. CDR3 coding DNA: TGCGCCAGCAGCCCAAGTATAAGGGGCCTCCCCTACGAGCAGTACTTC.

V is TRBV27 and J is TRBJ1-1; D may be TRBD1 (5 bases). The germline V gene has CDR1 MNHEY and CDR2 SMNVEV (reference sequence). This CDR3 region has 14 residues. The V gene lost 8 bases and the J gene lost 2 bases, with 15 bases spanning the gap. CDR3 in amino acids: CASRGGYINTEAFF. CDR3 DNA sequence: TGTGCCAGCCGCGGGGGGTATATTAACACTGAAGCTTTCTTT.

The J gene is TRBJ1-5, the V gene TRBV2, with 8 bases identical to TRBD1. Germline trimming cut 2 bases from V and 0 bases from J; bases unmatched to any gene: 9. CDR1 and CDR2 from the germline V gene are SNHLY and FYNNEI. This CDR3 is 18 amino acids long. The CDR3 DNA reads as TGTGCCAGCAGTGAAATAGACAGGGGAGGGTATAGCAATCAGCCCCAGCATTTT. It translates to CASSEIDRGGYSNQPQHF.

The rearrangement uses TRBV6-4 and TRBJ2-6; a weak D match, TRBD2 (6 bases). Germline values: CDR1 MRHNA, CDR2 SNTAGT. This CDR3 is 15 amino acids long. The germline V and J ends were trimmed by 2 bases and 8 bases, with 13 bases remaining between them. The CDR3 DNA sequence: TGTGCCAGCAGTGACCTCGGGGGAGCATCCAACGTCCTGACTTTC. Its protein is CASSDLGGASNVLTF.

V usage is TRBV6-6 and J usage is TRBJ2-7, with D uncertain. Germline-derived CDR1 and CDR2 are MNHNY and SVGAGI (reference sequence). CDR3 length equals 14 residues. The V and J ends lost 5 bases and 0 bases respectively, with 11 bases between them. CDR3 in amino acids: CASSNRVDSYEQYF. The CDR3 coding sequence is TGTGCCAGCAGTAACCGGGTCGACTCCTACGAGCAGTACTTC.

The chain couples TRBV11-2 to TRBJ2-1; 16 bases agree with TRBD2. V gave up 6 bases and J gave up 8 bases; unmatched junction bases: 1. Germline loops: CDR1 SGHAT, CDR2 FQNNGV. The CDR3 covers 14 residues. The CDR3 DNA is TGTGCCAGCAGGGGACTAGCGGGAGGGTATGAGCAGTTCTTC. Translated: CASRGLAGGYEQFF.

The J gene is TRBJ1-1, the V gene TRBV2; the D is unclear. CDR1 is SNHLY and CDR2 is FYNNEI in the germline V gene. V was trimmed by 4 bases and J by 8 bases, leaving 14 bases between them. This CDR3 region has 13 residues. CDR3 region: CASSVELSGEAFF. CDR3 bases: TGTGCCAGCAGTGTGGAGCTTTCGGGGGAAGCTTTCTTT.

A remark on this clone: A junction end diverges from the germline sequence, so it may reflect a read error. The genes are TRBV7-9 and TRBJ1-4, with 9 bases fitting TRBD1. The CDR3 spans 16 residues. Germline lookup yields CDR1 SEHNR and CDR2 FQNEAQ (reference sequence). CDR3 sequence (DNA): TGTTCCAGCAGCCCCCCTCAGGGGGACAGGGCCCCCAAACTGTTTTTT. Protein sequence: CSSSPPQGDRAPKLFF. Looking up the rest from reference TRBV7-9 and TRBJ1-4 gives the full variable domain: DTGVSQNPRHKITKRGQNVTFRCDPISEHNRLYWYRQTLGQGPEFLTYFQNEAQLEKSRLLSDRFSAERPKGSFSTLEIQRTEQGDSAMYLCSSSPPQGDRAPKLFFGSGTQLSVL.

The V and J genes are TRBV28 and TRBJ1-1; D possibly corresponds to TRBD1 (6 bases). The germline V gene encodes CDR1 MDHEN and CDR2 SYDVKM. This CDR3 region has 14 residues. V lost 4 bases to trimming and J lost 2 bases, with 11 bases between them. As DNA, the CDR3 is TGTGCCAGCAGTTATTGGGACAAAAACACTGAAGCTTTCTTT. This codes for CASSYWDKNTEAFF.

This clone showed up just once. J is TRBJ2-5 and V is TRBV6-6, with 8 bases aligning to TRBD1. The CDR3 spans 14 residues. V shed 5 bases and J 4 bases; nucleotides not matched to a gene: 6. Looked up from germline, CDR1 is MNHNY and CDR2 is SVGAGI (reference sequence). This CDR3 reads CASSQGAVAETQYF. The CDR3 bases are TGTGCCAGCAGTCAGGGGGCAGTGGCAGAGACCCAGTACTTC.

This clone was seen once. The chain has TRBV10-2 and TRBJ2-1; D not resolved. The V end lost 7 bases, the J end lost 4 bases, and 11 bases lay between the germline ends. The CDR3 contains 13 residues. The germline V gene encodes CDR1 WSHSY and CDR2 SAAADI. The CDR3 bases are TGCGCCAGCACAGAGACTGGATACAATGAGCAGTTCTTC. Amino acid sequence: CASTETGYNEQFF.

This clone came up a few times. This CDR3 fails to terminate in the conserved phenylalanine or tryptophan, so it likely reflects a read error. No DNA is shown, since the ends of the CDR3 on it are uncertain; the CDR3 is the one TCRdb lists. The V gene is TRBV28, the J gene TRBJ1-1; the table assigns TRBD1, which was not confirmed against the DNA. The CDR3 length equals 12 residues, ends included. The germline V gene has CDR1 MDHEN and CDR2 SYDVKM. Here the CDR3 reads CASSFTGTGFTH.

This clone has more than one count but fewer than ten. Other DNA sequences in this sample translate to the same CDR3. This chain links TRBV5-1 with TRBJ2-7; TRBD2 is a possible D gene (5 bases). The length of the CDR3 is 13 residues. Between the trimmed V and J ends, which lost 0 bases and 3 bases, there was a span of 7 bases. From germline, CDR1 is SGHRS and CDR2 YFSETQ. CDR3 region: CASSLAGSYEQYF. For the CDR3, the DNA is TGCGCCAGCAGCTTGGCGGGAAGCTACGAGCAGTACTTC.

V is TRBV20-1 and J is TRBJ1-1; D is ambiguous. The CDR3 contains 11 residues. Germline CDR1 and CDR2: DFQATT and SNEGSKA (reference sequence). With 2 bases removed from V and 4 bases from J, the gap between germline ends came to 5 bases. CDR3 nucleotide sequence: TGCAGTGCTAGATCGGGCACTGAAGCTTTCTTT. Translating gives CSARSGTEAFF.

J is TRBJ2-2 and V is TRBV6-4; tentative D call: TRBD1 (6 bases). Germline V CDR1 and CDR2: MRHNA, SNTAGT. CDR3 length: 14 amino acids. V was shortened by 6 bases and J by 1 base, with 9 bases between the two germline ends. The CDR3 coding sequence is TGTGCCAGCAGGAAGGACAGGAACACCGGGGAGCTGTTTTTT. Residues: CASRKDRNTGELFF.